This is a list of T cell receptor beta chains from one sample in a study of lymphopenia after photon versus proton radiotherapy. Repertoires were generated with immunoSEQ multiplex PCR, while TCRdb's copy carries only in-frame clones and drops some. Altogether some 41,000 clones are present, under 90% being singletons, with the ten largest covering 2.5% to 3.5%. Material: peripheral blood, obtained from a patient treated with photon-based radiotherapy. These receptors all stem from a man aged 50 or older with gastric cancer. The CDR3 runs from the conserved cysteine through the conserved F or W. D genes are given only for firm matches. Part of the rows lack a size; the others show once, few, many or a class for expanded clones.

TRBV30	-	TRBJ1-3	TRBD1	CAWRKDRVSGNTIYF	TGTGCCTGGAGGAAGGACAGGGTATCTGGAAACACCATATATTTT
TRBV15	-	TRBJ2-5	-	CATSRVGNTQETQYF	TGTGCCACCAGCAGAGTAGGCAATACACAAGAGACCCAGTACTTC
TRBV7-9	once	TRBJ2-4	-	CASSPPNVKRGKNIQYF	TGTGCCAGCAGCCCCCCGAATGTGAAGAGGGGTAAAAACATTCAGTACTTC
TRBV5-1	-	TRBJ2-3	-	CASSGYPGHLSTDTQYF	TGCGCCAGCTCCGGGTACCCTGGACACCTAAGCACAGATACGCAGTATTTT
TRBV9	-	TRBJ2-1	TRBD2	CASSARGGSYNEQFF	TGTGCCAGCAGCGCAAGGGGAGGGTCATACAATGAGCAGTTCTTC
TRBV28	-	TRBJ2-1	TRBD2	CASRDKLAGVQFF	TGTGCCAGCAGAGATAAACTAGCGGGAGTTCAGTTCTTC
TRBV19	-	TRBJ2-2	TRBD1	CASSKGQANTGELFF	TGTGCCAGTAGTAAAGGACAGGCGAACACCGGGGAGCTGTTTTTT
TRBV10-3	-	TRBJ2-5	-	CAISERGEETQYF	TGTGCCATCAGTGAAAGGGGGGAAGAGACCCAGTACTTC
TRBV6-1	-	TRBJ2-1	-	CASSAEVWAYNEQFF	TGTGCCAGCAGTGCCGAGGTCTGGGCCTACAATGAGCAGTTCTTC
TRBV4-1	-	TRBJ2-7	-	CASSQAPGPSYEQYF	TGCGCCAGCAGCCAAGCCCCGGGCCCTTCCTACGAGCAGTACTTC
TRBV10-2	-	TRBJ2-1	TRBD2	CASSERDYAGGSYNEQFF	TGCGCCAGCAGTGAGAGGGACTATGCGGGAGGGTCCTACAATGAGCAGTTCTTC
TRBV2	-	TRBJ2-2	-	CASSEEWTANTGELFF	TGTGCCAGCAGTGAGGAGTGGACCGCGAACACCGGGGAGCTGTTTTTT
TRBV30	once	TRBJ2-2	-	CAWSVGDLKTGELFF	TGTGCCTGGAGTGTAGGGGACCTGAAGACCGGGGAGCTGTTTTTT
TRBV6-5	-	TRBJ1-2	-	CASRRASYGYTF	TGTGCCAGCAGGCGCGCTAGCTATGGCTACACCTTC
TRBV11-3	-	TRBJ2-3	TRBD2	CASSLRLAGEQDTQYF	TGTGCCAGCAGCTTAAGACTAGCGGGAGAACAAGATACGCAGTATTTT
TRBV6-4	few	TRBJ2-1	-	CASSDSTIADYNEQFF	TGTGCCAGCAGTGACTCCACGATAGCGGACTACAATGAGCAGTTCTTC
TRBV27	-	TRBJ2-6	-	CASTPSWASGANVLTF	TGTGCCAGCACCCCCTCATGGGCTTCTGGGGCCAACGTCCTGACTTTC